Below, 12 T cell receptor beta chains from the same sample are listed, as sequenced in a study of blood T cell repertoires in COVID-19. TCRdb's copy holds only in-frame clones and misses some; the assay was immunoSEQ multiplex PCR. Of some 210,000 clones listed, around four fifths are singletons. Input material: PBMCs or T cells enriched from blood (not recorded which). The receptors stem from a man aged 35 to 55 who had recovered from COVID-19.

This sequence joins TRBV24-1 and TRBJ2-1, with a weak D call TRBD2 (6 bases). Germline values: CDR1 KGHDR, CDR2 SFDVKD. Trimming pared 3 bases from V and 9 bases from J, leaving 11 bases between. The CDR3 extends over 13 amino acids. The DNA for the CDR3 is TGTGCCACCAGTGATAGGGACTTCGGTGAGCAGTTCTTC. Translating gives CATSDRDFGEQFF.

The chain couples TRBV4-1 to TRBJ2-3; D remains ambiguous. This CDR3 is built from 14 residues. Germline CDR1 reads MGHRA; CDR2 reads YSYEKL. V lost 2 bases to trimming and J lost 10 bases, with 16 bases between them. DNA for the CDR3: TGCGCCAGCAGCCAAAGTCCTTTCGAGGAGTCGCAGTATTTT. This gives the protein CASSQSPFEESQYF.

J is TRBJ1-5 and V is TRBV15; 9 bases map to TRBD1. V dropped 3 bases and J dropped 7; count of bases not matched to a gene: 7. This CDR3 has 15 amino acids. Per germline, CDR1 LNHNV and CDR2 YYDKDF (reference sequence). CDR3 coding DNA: TGTGCCACCAGCAGGCAACAGGGGGCGAGCCAGCCCCAGCATTTT. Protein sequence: CATSRQQGASQPQHF.

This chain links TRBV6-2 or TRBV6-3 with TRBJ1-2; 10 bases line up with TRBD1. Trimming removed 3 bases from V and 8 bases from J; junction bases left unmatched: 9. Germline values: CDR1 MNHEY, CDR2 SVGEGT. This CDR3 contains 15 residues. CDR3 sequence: CASSYSPQDRGGYTF. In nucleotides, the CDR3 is TGTGCCAGCAGTTATAGCCCTCAGGACAGGGGGGGCTACACCTTC.

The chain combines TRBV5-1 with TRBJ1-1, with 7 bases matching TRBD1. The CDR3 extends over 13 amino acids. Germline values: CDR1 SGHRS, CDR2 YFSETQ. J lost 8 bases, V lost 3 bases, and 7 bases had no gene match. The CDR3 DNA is TGCGCCAGCAGCTCCCAACAGGGGAGGGAAGCTTTCTTT. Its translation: CASSSQQGREAFF.

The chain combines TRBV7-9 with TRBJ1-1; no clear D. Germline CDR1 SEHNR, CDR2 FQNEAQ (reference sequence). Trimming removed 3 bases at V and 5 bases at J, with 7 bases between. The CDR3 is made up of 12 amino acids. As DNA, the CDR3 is TGTGCCAGCAGCTTCGGGGAAACTGAAGCTTTCTTT. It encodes CASSFGETEAFF.

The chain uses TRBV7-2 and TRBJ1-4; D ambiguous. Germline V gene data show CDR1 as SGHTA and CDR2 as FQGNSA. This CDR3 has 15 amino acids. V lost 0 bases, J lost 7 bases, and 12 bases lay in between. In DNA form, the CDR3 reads TGTGCCAGCAGCTTAGCGTGGAAGACAAGTGAAAAACTGTTTTTT. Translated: CASSLAWKTSEKLFF.

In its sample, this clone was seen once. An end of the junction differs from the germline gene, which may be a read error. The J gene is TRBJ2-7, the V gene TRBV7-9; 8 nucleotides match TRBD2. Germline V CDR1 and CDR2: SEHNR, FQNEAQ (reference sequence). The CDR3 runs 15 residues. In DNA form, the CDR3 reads TGTGCCAGCAGCCAACACAACGGGGTAGCGGGGCCCGAGGGCTTC. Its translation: CASSQHNGVAGPEGF. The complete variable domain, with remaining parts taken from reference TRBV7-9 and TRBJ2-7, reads DTGVSQNPRHKITKRGQNVTFRCDPISEHNRLYWYRQTLGQGPEFLTYFQNEAQLEKSRLLSDRFSAERPKGSFSTLEIQRTEQGDSAMYLCASSQHNGVAGPEGFGPGTRLTVT.

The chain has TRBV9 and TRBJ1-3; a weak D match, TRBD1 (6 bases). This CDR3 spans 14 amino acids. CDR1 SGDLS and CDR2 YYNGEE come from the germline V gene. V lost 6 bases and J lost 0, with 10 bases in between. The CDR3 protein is CASNNRDSGNTIYF. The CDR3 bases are TGTGCCAGCAACAACAGGGACTCTGGAAACACCATATATTTT.

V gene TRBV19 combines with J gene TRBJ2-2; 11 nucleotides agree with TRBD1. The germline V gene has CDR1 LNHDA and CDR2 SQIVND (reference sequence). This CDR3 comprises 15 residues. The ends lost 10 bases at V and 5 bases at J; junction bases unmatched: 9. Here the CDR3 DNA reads TGTGCCACCCCGAAGGGGACAGGGGGGACCGGGGAGCTGTTTTTT. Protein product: CATPKGTGGTGELFF.

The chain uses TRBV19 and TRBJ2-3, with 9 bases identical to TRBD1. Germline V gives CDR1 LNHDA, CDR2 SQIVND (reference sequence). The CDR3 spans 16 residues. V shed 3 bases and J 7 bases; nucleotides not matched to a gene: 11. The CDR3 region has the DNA TGTGCCAGTAGTATTTTTATGGACAGGGGCTGGAATACGCAGTATTTT. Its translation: CASSIFMDRGWNTQYF.

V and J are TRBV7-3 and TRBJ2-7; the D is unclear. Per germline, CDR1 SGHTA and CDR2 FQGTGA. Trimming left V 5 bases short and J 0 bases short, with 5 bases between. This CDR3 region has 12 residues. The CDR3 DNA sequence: TGTGCCAGCAGCCCTAACTCCTACGAGCAGTACTTC. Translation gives CASSPNSYEQYF. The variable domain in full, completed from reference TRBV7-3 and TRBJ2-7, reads GAGVSQTPSNKVTEKGKYVELRCDPISGHTALYWYRQSLGQGPEFLIYFQGTGAADDSGLPNDRFFAVRPEGSVSTLKIQRTERGDSAVYLCASSPNSYEQYFGPGTRLTVT.